This T cell receptor beta chain was sequenced during a study of PD-L1 blockade in urothelial cancer. About the study: Blood was subjected to analysis at 3 weeks (second dose) and 6 weeks following treatment start.

Measured with immunoSEQ multiplex PCR; TCRdb has only the in-frame clones, and not every one. The sample shows 85,000 to 90,000 clones, 85% to 95% of them seen only once. CDR3 size: 18 residues. The germline V gene encodes CDR1 SGHTA and CDR2 FQGNSA. After removal of 5 bases from V and 4 bases from J, the junction contained 18 bases not matched to a gene. The sequence was collected from a man aged 55-75 years with urothelial cancer. The sample in question was PBMCs, obtained around atezolizumab (anti-PD-L1) treatment. The chain joins TRBV7-2 to TRBJ1-1; 8 bases agree with TRBD1. The CDR3, as DNA: TGTGCCAGCAGCCGCCGGGGGCGGACAGGGACCGGGGGCACTGAAGCTTTCTTT. This sequence encodes CASSRRGRTGTGGTEAFF.